These T cell receptor beta chains were read from a single sample in a study of cytomegalovirus exposure and HLA in healthy donors. The assay was immunoSEQ multiplex PCR, and TCRdb's table has in-frame clones only and misses some. The sample yields about 160,000 clones, 80% seen once. Sequences were obtained from PBMCs. The source is a woman aged 45-60 years in good health and CMV-seropositive. Both conserved end residues are part of each CDR3. The D gene is left open where the match is weak. Only some rows state a clone size, as once, few, many or a class for expanded clones.

j_call d_call clone_size v_call cdr3_nt cdr3_aa
TRBJ2-3 NA NA TRBV7-3 TGTGCCAGCAGCTTAACGAGAGCGCCAAGCACAGATACGCAGTATTTT CASSLTRAPSTDTQYF
TRBJ1-1 NA few TRBV10-3 TGTGCCATCAGTGAGGCGAGGGTAGTGAACACTGAAGCTTTCTTT CAISEARVVNTEAFF
TRBJ1-2 NA NA TRBV15 TGTGCCACCAGCAGATCCGGGACAACTAACTATGGCTACACCTTC CATSRSGTTNYGYTF
TRBJ1-2 NA once TRBV9 TGTGCCAGCAGCCACGGGACTGCCAATACTCTCCGTAACTATGGCTACACCTTC CASSHGTANTLRNYGYTF
TRBJ1-1 TRBD1 NA TRBV7-3 TGTGCCAGCAGCCTACAACCCACAGACAGGGGGAACACTGAAGCTTTCTTT CASSLQPTDRGNTEAFF
TRBJ2-7 TRBD2 NA TRBV19 TGTGCCAGTAGGGAATCGCCGGGACTAGCTTCCTACGAGCAGTACTTC CASRESPGLASYEQYF
TRBJ1-2 NA NA TRBV6-1 TGTGCCAGCAGTGAAGGACACCGAACCTATTATGGCTACACCTTC CASSEGHRTYYGYTF
TRBJ1-1 NA NA TRBV19 TGTGCCAGTAAGGGCAGGGTGGATTGGGGCACTGAAGCTTTCTTT CASKGRVDWGTEAFF
TRBJ2-7 NA NA TRBV7-2 TGTGCCAGCAGCGTATACTACGAGCAGTACTTC CASSVYYEQYF
TRBJ2-1 TRBD1 few TRBV18 TGTGCCAGCTCACCCGCAAGAATCCGGGACAGCAAGGGGTATGAGCAGTTCTTC CASSPARIRDSKGYEQFF
TRBJ2-1 TRBD2 few TRBV7-2 TGTGCCAGCAGCCCTCGGACTAGCGGTAACTACAATGAGCAGTTCTTC CASSPRTSGNYNEQFF
TRBJ1-5 NA few TRBV7-2 TGTGCCAGCAGCTTAGGGCATCAGCCCCAGCATTTT CASSLGHQPQHF
TRBJ1-6 NA few TRBV6-5 TGTGCCAGCAGTTACAGCGGGGGCCATAATTCACCCCTCCACTTT CASSYSGGHNSPLHF
TRBJ2-5 NA NA TRBV6-4 TGTGCCAGCAGCCGCGATCGACAAGAGACCCAGTACTTC CASSRDRQETQYF
TRBJ2-2 TRBD2 NA TRBV19 TGTGCCAGTAGTATGGGTAGCGGGGGGAACACCGGGGAGCTGTTTTTT CASSMGSGGNTGELFF
TRBJ1-6 NA NA TRBV5-4 TGTGCCAGCAGCCGCCGGGACACCGGTAATTCACCCCTCCACTTT CASSRRDTGNSPLHF
TRBJ2-3 NA NA TRBV27 TGTGCCAGCAGTCCTACTAGGCTTGTAGATACGCAGTATTTT CASSPTRLVDTQYF
TRBJ2-3 TRBD2 once TRBV7-9 TGTGCCAGCAGCTTATTTAGAGCGGGGCCAGATACGCAGTATTTT CASSLFRAGPDTQYF
TRBJ2-5 TRBD1 few TRBV28 TGTGCCAGCAGGAGACGACAGGGGAGAGGAGAGACCCAGTACTTC CASRRRQGRGETQYF
TRBJ2-1 TRBD1 NA TRBV7-2 TGTGCCAGCAGCTTAGTGGCGGACAGGGGCAGCAATGAGCAGTTCTTC CASSLVADRGSNEQFF
TRBJ2-3 NA NA TRBV9 TGTGCCAGCAGCTTGACCCAGGTCAGCCCTAGCACAGATACGCAGTATTTT CASSLTQVSPSTDTQYF
TRBJ1-2 NA NA TRBV5-1 TGCGCCAGCAGTGAGTCTGAGGCCCGAGCCGGCTATGGCTACACCTTC CASSESEARAGYGYTF
TRBJ2-7 NA NA TRBV15 TGTGCCACCAGCCGCGCGGCAGCCTACGAGCAGTACTTC CATSRAAAYEQYF
TRBJ1-6 TRBD1 NA TRBV2 TGTGCCAGCACCAAAGACAGGGGCAATAATTCACCCCTCCACTTT CASTKDRGNNSPLHF
TRBJ2-2 TRBD2 NA TRBV2 TGTGCCAGCAGGGGTAGCGGGGACACCGGGGAGCTGTTTTTT CASRGSGDTGELFF
TRBJ1-5 NA NA TRBV5-1 TGCGCCAGCAGTTCTACAGGGAATCAGCCCCAGCATTTT CASSSTGNQPQHF
TRBJ2-7 TRBD2 NA TRBV11-2 TGTGCCAGCAGCGGCCGACTAGCAGGTGGGTCCGAGCAGTACTTC CASSGRLAGGSEQYF
TRBJ2-7 NA NA TRBV9 TGTGCCAGCAGCCCCCCAACTTCCACCTACGAGCAGTACTTC CASSPPTSTYEQYF
TRBJ1-1 NA once TRBV11-2 TGTGCCAGCAGCCAACGTCCCTTGGTCGGGGGGATAACTGAAGCTTTCTTT CASSQRPLVGGITEAFF
TRBJ1-4 NA few TRBV7-2 TGTGCCAGCAGCTTGGACATTTCTGGGGCTAATGAAAAACTGTTTTTT CASSLDISGANEKLFF
TRBJ1-5 TRBD1 NA TRBV28 TGTGCCAGCAGTGTCCGGACAGGTCGAAATCAGCCCCAGCATTTT CASSVRTGRNQPQHF
TRBJ1-1 TRBD1 few TRBV5-4 TGTGCCAGCAGTCTCGGACAGGGGAATTCTGAAGCTTTCTTT CASSLGQGNSEAFF